This is a list of T cell receptor beta chains from one sample in a study of cytomegalovirus exposure and HLA in healthy donors. This table comes from immunoSEQ multiplex PCR, and its TCRdb copy is limited to in-frame clones, with some not included. Altogether around 78,000 clones are present, roughly 64% being singletons, with the ten largest covering 5% to 6%. The sample taken for sequencing was PBMCs. The receptor source for this set is a man aged 30 to 45 in good health and CMV-seropositive. The CDR3 runs from the conserved cysteine through the conserved F or W. The order of the fields is D gene, V gene, clone size, J gene, CDR3 DNA, CDR3 protein. The D gene is left open where the match is weak. Clone sizes are given selectively: once, few, many, or a class where the clone is expanded.

D gene: TRBD1
V gene: TRBV28
clone size: NA
J gene: TRBJ2-5
CDR3 DNA: TGTGCCAGCAATTCAGTGGGACAGGGGCTTGGGACCCAGTACTTC
CDR3 protein: CASNSVGQGLGTQYF

D gene: NA
V gene: TRBV27
clone size: NA
J gene: TRBJ1-2
CDR3 DNA: TGTGCCAGCAGGGAACAGGGCAACTATGGCTACACCTTC
CDR3 protein: CASREQGNYGYTF

D gene: NA
V gene: TRBV5-4
clone size: few
J gene: TRBJ1-6
CDR3 DNA: TGTGCCAGCAGCCGACTTTCCTATAATTCACCCCTCCACTTT
CDR3 protein: CASSRLSYNSPLHF

D gene: TRBD1
V gene: TRBV6-4
clone size: NA
J gene: TRBJ2-6
CDR3 DNA: TGTGCCAGCAGTGCTCGAGGGGGCGCTGGGGCCAACGTCCTGACTTTC
CDR3 protein: CASSARGGAGANVLTF

D gene: TRBD1
V gene: TRBV27
clone size: NA
J gene: TRBJ1-2
CDR3 DNA: TGTGCCAGCAGTTCGCACAGGGGTGGCTACACCTTC
CDR3 protein: CASSSHRGGYTF

D gene: TRBD2
V gene: TRBV5-1
clone size: NA
J gene: TRBJ2-2
CDR3 DNA: TGCGCCAGCAGCGGCCCCCACGGGAGGGCTTTGACCGGGGAGCTGTTTTTT
CDR3 protein: CASSGPHGRALTGELFF

D gene: TRBD2
V gene: TRBV5-4
clone size: NA
J gene: TRBJ2-7
CDR3 DNA: TGTGCCAGCAGCTACGGACTAGCGGGCGACTTCTACGAGCAGTACTTC
CDR3 protein: CASSYGLAGDFYEQYF

D gene: TRBD1
V gene: TRBV9
clone size: NA
J gene: TRBJ1-5
CDR3 DNA: TGTGCCAGCAGCGGTGGGACAGTAGGAGATCAGCCCCAGCATTTT
CDR3 protein: CASSGGTVGDQPQHF

D gene: TRBD1
V gene: TRBV18
clone size: NA
J gene: TRBJ1-5
CDR3 DNA: TGTGCCAGCTCACTTAACAGGGGTCCTAGCAATCAGCCCCAGCATTTT
CDR3 protein: CASSLNRGPSNQPQHF

D gene: TRBD2
V gene: TRBV15
clone size: NA
J gene: TRBJ2-2
CDR3 DNA: TGTGCCACCAGCAGCGGGCTAGCGGCGGGCACCGGGGAGCTGTTTTTT
CDR3 protein: CATSSGLAAGTGELFF

D gene: NA
V gene: TRBV29-1
clone size: once
J gene: TRBJ2-5
CDR3 DNA: TGCAGCGTCGACTGGGCAGGGGTACGAGAGACCCAGTACTTC
CDR3 protein: CSVDWAGVRETQYF

D gene: TRBD1
V gene: TRBV6-1
clone size: NA
J gene: TRBJ1-1
CDR3 DNA: TGTGCCAGTAGGGGACAGGGGGCGACGAACACTGAAGCTTTCTTT
CDR3 protein: CASRGQGATNTEAFF

D gene: TRBD1
V gene: TRBV28
clone size: NA
J gene: TRBJ1-1
CDR3 DNA: TGTGCCAGCAGAAGGACAGGGGGCGGAACTGAAGCTTTCTTT
CDR3 protein: CASRRTGGGTEAFF

D gene: NA
V gene: TRBV28
clone size: NA
J gene: TRBJ2-3
CDR3 DNA: TGTGCCAGCAGTTTTCGGCGGTACACAGATACGCAGTATTTT
CDR3 protein: CASSFRRYTDTQYF

D gene: TRBD1
V gene: TRBV28
clone size: NA
J gene: TRBJ2-7
CDR3 DNA: TGTGCCAGCAGTCTCATGTCGACAGGGAGCTCCTACGAGCAGTACTTC
CDR3 protein: CASSLMSTGSSYEQYF

D gene: TRBD1
V gene: TRBV7-9
clone size: NA
J gene: TRBJ1-1
CDR3 DNA: TGTGCCAGCAGCTTACGGGGGACAGGGTCCATGAACACTGAAGCTTTCTTT
CDR3 protein: CASSLRGTGSMNTEAFF

D gene: NA
V gene: TRBV18
clone size: NA
J gene: TRBJ1-1
CDR3 DNA: TGTGCCAGCTCACCAGCTCATTTTTCGGGGGGAGAAGCTTTCTTT
CDR3 protein: CASSPAHFSGGEAFF

D gene: NA
V gene: TRBV7-7
clone size: NA
J gene: TRBJ1-2
CDR3 DNA: TGTGCCAGCAGCTGGACAAGGCCCGTGGGGGGATGCTACACCTTC
CDR3 protein: CASSWTRPVGGCYTF

D gene: NA
V gene: TRBV28
clone size: few
J gene: TRBJ1-5
CDR3 DNA: TGTGCCAGCAGTTTACCGGGGTCGGGCAATCAGCCCCAGCATTTT
CDR3 protein: CASSLPGSGNQPQHF

D gene: NA
V gene: TRBV13
clone size: NA
J gene: TRBJ2-1
CDR3 DNA: TGTGCCAGCAGAAACAGTGAGGGTAACAATGAGCAGTTCTTC
CDR3 protein: CASRNSEGNNEQFF

D gene: TRBD1
V gene: TRBV28
clone size: NA
J gene: TRBJ1-1
CDR3 DNA: TGTGCCAGCAGCCTAGGACAGGGGCTTAAAGCTTTCTTT
CDR3 protein: CASSLGQGLKAFF

D gene: NA
V gene: TRBV5-5
clone size: NA
J gene: TRBJ2-2
CDR3 DNA: TGTGCCAGCAGCTTGAGGATATCGGGACAGAACACCGGGGAGCTGTTTTTT
CDR3 protein: CASSLRISGQNTGELFF

D gene: TRBD1
V gene: TRBV7-2
clone size: NA
J gene: TRBJ1-6
CDR3 DNA: TGTGCCAGCAGCTTGACAGGGGTTACTTCACCCCTCCACTTT
CDR3 protein: CASSLTGVTSPLHF

D gene: NA
V gene: TRBV28
clone size: NA
J gene: TRBJ2-2
CDR3 DNA: TGTGCCAGCAGTCTTCCGTCCGAGGCCGGGGAGCTGTTTTTT
CDR3 protein: CASSLPSEAGELFF

D gene: NA
V gene: TRBV6-6
clone size: NA
J gene: TRBJ2-1
CDR3 DNA: TGTGCCAGCACCTCGGTTTCGCAGGGCGGCAATGAGCAGTTCTTC
CDR3 protein: CASTSVSQGGNEQFF

D gene: NA
V gene: TRBV6-5
clone size: NA
J gene: TRBJ2-5
CDR3 DNA: TGTGCCAGCAGTTACGGTCGTGGGGGCAGAGAGACCCAGTACTTC
CDR3 protein: CASSYGRGGRETQYF

D gene: TRBD1
V gene: TRBV6-1
clone size: NA
J gene: TRBJ1-5
CDR3 DNA: TGTGCCAGCAGTGATCAGGGGGGCTATCAGCCCCAGCATTTT
CDR3 protein: CASSDQGGYQPQHF

D gene: TRBD2
V gene: TRBV7-3
clone size: once
J gene: TRBJ2-1
CDR3 DNA: TGTGCCAGCAGCCGGAACGGGGGGGGTTCCAATGAGCAGTTCTTC
CDR3 protein: CASSRNGGGSNEQFF

D gene: NA
V gene: TRBV4-1
clone size: NA
J gene: TRBJ2-7
CDR3 DNA: TGCGCCAGCAGCGGCAGGGCGACGGGCTCCTACGAGCAGTACTTC
CDR3 protein: CASSGRATGSYEQYF

D gene: TRBD1
V gene: TRBV19
clone size: NA
J gene: TRBJ1-6
CDR3 DNA: TGTGCCAGTACCCAGACAGGGGCTTCGGTAAACTCACCCCTCCACTTT
CDR3 protein: CASTQTGASVNSPLHF

D gene: NA
V gene: TRBV5-4
clone size: few
J gene: TRBJ2-1
CDR3 DNA: TGTGCCAGCAGCCGCGACTGGTATGAGCAGTTCTTC
CDR3 protein: CASSRDWYEQFF